A selection of T cell receptor beta chains follows, all from one sample in a study of beta chain features in type 1 diabetes. Repertoires were generated with immunoSEQ multiplex PCR, while TCRdb's copy carries only in-frame clones and drops some. This table holds 40,000 to 65,000 clones, 55% to 75% found once. The sequenced material came from stem cell memory CD4+ T cells from blood. These receptors came from a woman younger than 45 with type 1 diabetes. CDR3s include the opening cysteine and the closing phenylalanine or tryptophan.

TRBV13	TRBJ2-5	13	CASSWPGGETQYF
TRBV29-1	TRBJ2-7	12	CSVVKASYEQYF
TRBV18	TRBJ1-1	15	CASSPGQVRNTEAFF
TRBV7-9	TRBJ1-4	18	CASSLAIRQGGYNEKLFF
TRBV18	TRBJ2-7	15	CASSPDRASSYEQYF
TRBV9	TRBJ2-5	15	CASSVALAGQETQYF
TRBV7-2	TRBJ2-6	17	CASSSTGGAEGANVLTF
TRBV28	TRBJ2-7	15	CASTPGGGFGLEQYF
TRBV29-1	TRBJ2-1	16	CSVGGPGQGAHNEQFF
TRBV30	TRBJ2-1	14	CAWDSGRAFNEQFF
TRBV27	TRBJ2-7	13	CASSRASGYEQYF